This is a list of T cell receptor beta chains from one sample in a study of blood T cell repertoires in COVID-19. Measured with immunoSEQ multiplex PCR; TCRdb has only the in-frame clones, and not every one. The repertoire holds about 47,000 clones, over 75% seen once, with approximately 2.9% in the top ten. The sequenced sample was peripheral blood. All receptors come from a middle-aged man with active COVID-19. The CDR3 runs from the conserved cysteine through the conserved F or W. Each record gives: clone size, V gene, J gene, D gene, CDR3 protein, CDR3 DNA. A D gene is named only where the DNA matches it firmly. Clone sizes are given selectively: once, few, many, or a class where the clone is expanded.

clone_size: .
v_call: TRBV11-2
j_call: TRBJ2-5
d_call: TRBD1
cdr3_aa: CASNSQGYQETQYF
cdr3_nt: TGTGCCAGCAACTCACAGGGGTACCAAGAGACCCAGTACTTC

clone_size: .
v_call: TRBV18
j_call: TRBJ1-1
d_call: TRBD1
cdr3_aa: CASSPTGTANTEAFF
cdr3_nt: TGTGCCAGCTCACCCACCGGGACAGCGAACACTGAAGCTTTCTTT

clone_size: .
v_call: TRBV27
j_call: TRBJ2-2
d_call: .
cdr3_aa: CASRSGGNAGELFF
cdr3_nt: TGTGCCAGCAGGTCTGGGGGGAACGCCGGGGAGCTGTTTTTT

clone_size: once
v_call: TRBV19
j_call: TRBJ1-5
d_call: TRBD1
cdr3_aa: CASSSRQGSNQPQHF
cdr3_nt: TGTGCCAGTAGTTCAAGACAGGGTAGCAATCAGCCCCAGCATTTT

clone_size: once
v_call: TRBV28
j_call: TRBJ1-4
d_call: TRBD1
cdr3_aa: CASSLAGGTAEKLFF
cdr3_nt: TGTGCCAGCAGCTTAGCCGGCGGGACAGCTGAAAAACTGTTTTTT

clone_size: .
v_call: TRBV5-1
j_call: TRBJ2-5
d_call: TRBD2
cdr3_aa: CASSLSGSPETQYF
cdr3_nt: TGCGCCAGCAGCCTTAGCGGGAGCCCAGAGACCCAGTACTTC

clone_size: .
v_call: TRBV6-5
j_call: TRBJ2-2
d_call: TRBD1
cdr3_aa: CASNKQGANTGELFF
cdr3_nt: TGTGCCAGCAATAAACAGGGGGCGAACACCGGGGAGCTGTTTTTT

clone_size: .
v_call: TRBV5-8
j_call: TRBJ2-2
d_call: TRBD1
cdr3_aa: CASSRGQGAHGGELFF
cdr3_nt: TGTGCCAGCAGCCGAGGACAGGGGGCGCATGGCGGGGAGCTGTTTTTT

clone_size: .
v_call: TRBV7-9
j_call: TRBJ1-2
d_call: .
cdr3_aa: CASSLGTVNGYTF
cdr3_nt: TGTGCCAGCAGCTTAGGGACAGTAAATGGCTACACCTTC

clone_size: .
v_call: TRBV6-5
j_call: TRBJ1-4
d_call: .
cdr3_aa: CASRDKNEKLFF
cdr3_nt: TGTGCCAGCAGGGACAAAAATGAAAAACTGTTTTTT

clone_size: .
v_call: TRBV27
j_call: TRBJ1-5
d_call: TRBD1
cdr3_aa: CASSWRGPNQPQHF
cdr3_nt: TGTGCCAGCAGTTGGAGGGGGCCCAATCAGCCCCAGCATTTT

clone_size: .
v_call: TRBV7-8
j_call: TRBJ2-7
d_call: TRBD1
cdr3_aa: CASSYDRVYEQYF
cdr3_nt: TGTGCCAGCAGCTATGACAGGGTCTACGAGCAGTACTTC

clone_size: once
v_call: TRBV7-2
j_call: TRBJ2-1
d_call: .
cdr3_aa: CASSVQGWGSNEQFF
cdr3_nt: TGTGCCAGCAGTGTACAGGGCTGGGGATCCAATGAGCAGTTCTTC

clone_size: .
v_call: TRBV2
j_call: TRBJ1-2
d_call: .
cdr3_aa: CASSEAGHGYGYTF
cdr3_nt: TGTGCCAGCAGTGAAGCGGGGCACGGCTATGGCTACACCTTC

clone_size: once
v_call: TRBV6-5
j_call: TRBJ2-5
d_call: .
cdr3_aa: CASSYRQAQETQYF
cdr3_nt: TGTGCCAGCAGTTACCGCCAGGCCCAAGAGACCCAGTACTTC

clone_size: .
v_call: TRBV18
j_call: TRBJ2-1
d_call: TRBD1
cdr3_aa: CASSDNRGGYNEQFF
cdr3_nt: TGTGCCAGCTCAGATAACAGGGGTGGCTACAATGAGCAGTTCTTC

clone_size: .
v_call: TRBV12-3/TRBV12-4
j_call: TRBJ2-3
d_call: TRBD2
cdr3_aa: CASMGLAGDTQYF
cdr3_nt: TGTGCCAGCATGGGACTAGCGGGAGATACGCAGTATTTT

clone_size: .
v_call: TRBV7-2
j_call: TRBJ1-6
d_call: .
cdr3_aa: CASSPQGALSKDNSPLHF
cdr3_nt: TGTGCCAGCAGCCCACAGGGTGCCCTAAGCAAAGATAATTCACCCCTCCACTTT

clone_size: .
v_call: TRBV12-3/TRBV12-4
j_call: TRBJ1-1
d_call: TRBD1
cdr3_aa: CASRGDSEAFF
cdr3_nt: TGTGCCAGCAGAGGGGACAGTGAAGCTTTCTTT

clone_size: .
v_call: TRBV7-2
j_call: TRBJ1-6
d_call: .
cdr3_aa: CASSQKPGSPLHF
cdr3_nt: TGTGCCAGCAGCCAGAAGCCGGGATCACCCCTCCACTTT

clone_size: .
v_call: TRBV4-3
j_call: TRBJ2-4
d_call: TRBD1
cdr3_aa: CASSQEGRGSIQYF
cdr3_nt: TGCGCCAGCAGCCAAGAAGGCAGGGGGTCCATTCAGTACTTC